This T cell receptor beta chain originates from a study of tumor-infiltrating lymphocytes in primary liver carcinoma. Turning to the study itself: The patients had histopathologically diagnosed primary liver carcinoma, and their disease was treated by surgical resection. Study-level findings and limits: Tumor top-250-clone fraction significantly exceeded that of blood (p = 0.039). In tumor-adjacent and tumor-blood pairs, overlap was lower than in tumor region pairs.

Blood RNA was derived from unsorted whole blood, and germline DNA was extracted too. HBV chronically infected the treatment-naive patients. As for this clonotype: Its matching antigen is unknown. The junction differs from germline at one of its ends, possibly a read error.

Starting material of 500 ng total RNA yielded TCR beta cDNA via a constant-region primer. Three-round nested multiplex PCR performed with slightly modified ARM-PCR produced the TCR beta libraries. Two initial PCR rounds of around 10 cycles each paired TRBV1-TRBV30 forward primers with a C-beta reverse primer. TCRdb analysed the multiplex PCR reads with MiXCR anew, one entry per CDR3 protein. The repertoire holds 300,000 to 400,000 distinct CDR3 sequences, roughly two thirds seen once, with about 6% in the top ten. The CDR3 contains 14 residues. Germline V gene lookup returns CDR1 SQVTM and CDR2 ANQGSEA.

The receptor was derived from a man between 40 and 49 years old with primary liver carcinoma and hepatitis B virus infection. The chain links TRBV29-1 to TRBJ1-1; tentative D call: TRBD1 (5 bases). Sequencing was performed on peripheral blood. This CDR3 reads CSVKTVGVDTEASF. CDR3 in DNA: TGCAGCGTTAAGACAGTGGGCGTGGACACTGAAGCTTCCTTT.